These 18 T cell receptor beta chains were sequenced from one sample in a study of blood T cell repertoires in COVID-19. Only in-frame clones appear in the TCRdb table, and some are missing; sequencing was by immunoSEQ multiplex PCR. The table lists hundreds of thousands of clones, around 87% of them singletons. Material: peripheral blood. The source of these receptors is a man between 60 and 75 years old with acute or convalescent COVID-19.

The V and J genes are TRBV19 and TRBJ1-6, with a possible D match to TRBD1 (6 bases). Trimming took off 11 bases at V and 4 bases at J, with 18 bases between the two ends. CDR3 size: 15 residues. The germline gives CDR1 LNHDA, CDR2 SQIVND (reference sequence). The CDR3 bases are TGTGCCTCCACAGGGAGTACTGGTTATAATTCACCCCTCCACTTT. Amino acids: CASTGSTGYNSPLHF.

This clone appeared a few times. The gene calls are TRBV6-6 and TRBJ1-5; the match to TRBD1 covers 8 bases. V was pared by 6 bases and J by 1 base, with 5 bases of the junction left unmatched. The CDR3 sequence is 15 residues long. Germline CDR1 is MNHNY and CDR2 is SVGAGI (reference sequence). CDR3 residues: CASRLRQGSNQPQHF. Written as DNA, the CDR3 is TGTGCCAGCAGGTTGCGACAGGGGAGCAATCAGCCCCAGCATTTT.

CDR3 residues: CASSLGRGGRETQYF. CDR3 DNA: TGTGCCAGCAGCTTGGGGCGGGGGGGCCGAGAGACCCAGTACTTC. V and J are TRBV5-6 and TRBJ2-5, with 9 bases matching TRBD2. CDR1 SGHDT and CDR2 YYEEEE come from the germline V gene. The CDR3 is made up of 15 amino acids. J lost 4 bases, V lost 0 bases, and 4 bases had no gene match.

This chain links TRBV9 with TRBJ2-2; D gene unclear. This CDR3 comprises 16 residues. Trimming removed 0 bases from V and 8 bases from J, with 17 bases in between. CDR1 and CDR2 (germline): SGDLS, YYNGEE. CDR3 sequence reads: CASSVASSGSAGELFF. The CDR3 DNA reads as TGTGCCAGCAGCGTAGCATCAAGTGGCAGCGCAGGGGAGCTGTTTTTT.

The V and J genes are TRBV7-2 and TRBJ2-7, with unresolved D. The ends were cut back, 3 bases at V and 0 bases at J, with 6 bases in the middle. Germline assignment: CDR1 SGHTA and CDR2 FQGNSA. This CDR3 region has 13 residues. The CDR3 region is CASSFYSSYEQYF. As DNA, the CDR3 is TGTGCCAGCAGCTTCTACAGCTCCTACGAGCAGTACTTC.

The chain couples TRBV5-1 to TRBJ1-1; D not resolved. Trimming took 0 bases from V and 0 from J, leaving 15 bases between them. Per germline, CDR1 SGHRS and CDR2 YFSETQ. The CDR3 is 17 residues long. This CDR3 reads CASSLASRGGMNTEAFF. CDR3 DNA: TGCGCCAGCAGCTTGGCGAGCCGGGGAGGCATGAACACTGAAGCTTTCTTT.

This clone was observed a single time. The J gene is TRBJ2-2, the V gene TRBV9, with D perhaps matching TRBD2 (5 bases). There are 15 residues in the CDR3. Germline lookup yields CDR1 SGDLS and CDR2 YYNGEE. V lost 0 bases and J 1 base, leaving 7 bases between the germline ends. The CDR3 DNA reads TGTGCCAGCAGCGTAGCTAGCAGGAACACCGGGGAGCTGTTTTTT. Its protein is CASSVASRNTGELFF.

V gene TRBV7-9 combines with J gene TRBJ2-7; tentative D call: TRBD1 (6 bases). This CDR3 has 14 residues. Germline CDR1 is SEHNR and CDR2 is FQNEAQ (reference sequence). Trimming shortened V by 1 base and J by 5 bases, and 12 bases separated the two germline ends. CDR3 sequence (DNA): TGTGCCAGCAGCTTAGGTTTGCCAGGGGACGAGCAGTACTTC. It specifies CASSLGLPGDEQYF.

The chain carries TRBV9 and TRBJ2-4; no definite D call. This CDR3 has 13 amino acids. CDR1 is SGDLS, CDR2 YYNGEE, per germline. Trimming shortened V by 4 bases and J by 6 bases, and 11 bases separated the two germline ends. CDR3 sequence (DNA): TGTGCCAGCAGCCCCCGTAGAGCAAACATTCAGTACTTC. This codes for CASSPRRANIQYF.

This sequence joins TRBV5-8 and TRBJ2-5; TRBD1 matches at 9 bases. The CDR3 length is 17 residues. V lost 0 bases and J lost 2; bases outside the gene matches: 8. Per the germline V gene, CDR1 is SGHTS and CDR2 is YDEGEE. CDR3 residues: CASSLGARTGAQETQYF. CDR3 sequence (DNA): TGTGCCAGCAGCTTGGGGGCGCGGACAGGGGCTCAAGAGACCCAGTACTTC.

Here the CDR3 reads CASSQVQKYGYTF. The CDR3 nucleotides are TGTGCCAGTAGTCAGGTACAGAAGTATGGCTACACCTTC. The chain has TRBV19 and TRBJ1-2; D gene unclear. The CDR3 runs 13 residues. Germline V gene sequence: CDR1 LNHDA, CDR2 SQIVND (reference sequence). V gave up 5 bases and J gave up 5 bases, with 12 bases separating them.

This clone was detected a few times. V is TRBV28 and J is TRBJ2-3; TRBD2 aligns across 14 bases. V dropped 6 bases and J dropped 5; count of bases not matched to a gene: 7. This CDR3 is built from 16 residues. CDR1 is MDHEN, CDR2 SYDVKM, per germline. The CDR3 DNA follows: TGTGCCAGCAGCCTGACTAGCGGGGGGGCCGGAGATACGCAGTATTTT. It is translated as CASSLTSGGAGDTQYF.

The CDR3: CASSYTRGTGEYGYTF. CDR3 DNA sequence: TGTGCCAGCAGTTACACGAGAGGGACAGGGGAGTATGGCTACACCTTC. The rearrangement joins TRBV6-5 to TRBJ1-2; 10 nucleotides match TRBD1. Germline loops: CDR1 MNHEY, CDR2 SVGAGI. V lost 2 bases and J lost 5; bases outside the gene matches: 8. The CDR3 loop spans 16 amino acids.

The V gene is TRBV19, the J gene TRBJ2-2; 7 bases align to TRBD1. Trimming removed 11 bases from V and 2 bases from J; junction bases left unmatched: 11. The CDR3 loop spans 15 amino acids. Germline V CDR1 and CDR2: LNHDA, SQIVND (reference sequence). The CDR3 reads CAVPRGQFNTGELFF. CDR3 sequence (DNA): TGTGCCGTCCCAAGGGGACAGTTTAACACCGGGGAGCTGTTTTTT.

The table lists this clone with a count of one. This chain joins TRBV20-1 and TRBJ2-7; TRBD2 agrees at 13 bases. Germline V gene sequence: CDR1 DFQATT, CDR2 SNEGSKA (reference sequence). V lost 3 bases and J lost 2; bases outside the gene matches: 4. The CDR3 extends over 15 amino acids. The CDR3 loop reads CSASLGTSGTYEQYF. The DNA for the CDR3 is TGCAGTGCTAGTCTCGGGACTAGCGGGACCTACGAGCAGTACTTC.

The chain uses TRBV2 and TRBJ2-7, with 7 bases lining up with TRBD1. The trim removed 3 bases at V and 3 bases at J, leaving 11 bases unmatched. Germline CDR1 is SNHLY and CDR2 is FYNNEI. CDR3 size: 16 residues. This CDR3 is CASSDVITGVDYEQYF. Here the CDR3 DNA reads TGTGCCAGCAGTGATGTCATTACAGGGGTGGACTACGAGCAGTACTTC.

This chain connects TRBV6-5 to TRBJ1-3; 7 nucleotides match TRBD1. J was trimmed by 2 bases and V by 2 bases; bases with no gene match: 6. The CDR3 runs 16 residues. Looked up from germline, CDR1 is MNHEY and CDR2 is SVGAGI. The CDR3 region is CASSYLPQGAGNTIYF. The CDR3, as DNA: TGTGCCAGCAGTTACCTACCCCAGGGGGCTGGAAACACCATATATTTT.

The rearrangement joins TRBV2 to TRBJ2-2; 12 bases are shared with TRBD1. V was pared by 5 bases and J by 7 bases, with 8 bases of the junction left unmatched. Germline V gene lookup returns CDR1 SNHLY and CDR2 FYNNEI. CDR3 length equals 16 residues. The CDR3 sequence: CASSSGTGGNGGELFF. The CDR3 nucleotides are TGTGCCAGCAGTTCCGGGACAGGGGGCAACGGCGGGGAGCTGTTTTTT.